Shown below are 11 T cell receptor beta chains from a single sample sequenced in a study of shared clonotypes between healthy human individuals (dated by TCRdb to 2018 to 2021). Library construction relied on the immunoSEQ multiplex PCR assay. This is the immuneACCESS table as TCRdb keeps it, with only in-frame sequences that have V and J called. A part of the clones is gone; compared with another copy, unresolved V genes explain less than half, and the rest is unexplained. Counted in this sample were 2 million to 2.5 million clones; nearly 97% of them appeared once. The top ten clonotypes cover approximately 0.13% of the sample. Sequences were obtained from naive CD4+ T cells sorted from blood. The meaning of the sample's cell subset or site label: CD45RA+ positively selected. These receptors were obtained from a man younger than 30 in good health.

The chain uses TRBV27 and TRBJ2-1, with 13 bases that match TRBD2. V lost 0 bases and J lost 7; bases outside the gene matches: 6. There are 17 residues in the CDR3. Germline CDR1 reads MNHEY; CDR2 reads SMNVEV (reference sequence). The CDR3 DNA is TGTGCCAGCAGTTTATCGGCCGGGACTAGCGGGAATAATGAGCAGTTCTTC. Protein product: CASSLSAGTSGNNEQFF.

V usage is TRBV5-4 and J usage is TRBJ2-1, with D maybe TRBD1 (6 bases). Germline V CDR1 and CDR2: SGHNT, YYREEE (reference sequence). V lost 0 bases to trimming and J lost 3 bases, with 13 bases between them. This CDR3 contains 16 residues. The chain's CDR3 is CASSLDTGSFYNEQFF. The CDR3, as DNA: TGTGCCAGCAGCTTGGATACAGGGTCCTTCTACAATGAGCAGTTCTTC.

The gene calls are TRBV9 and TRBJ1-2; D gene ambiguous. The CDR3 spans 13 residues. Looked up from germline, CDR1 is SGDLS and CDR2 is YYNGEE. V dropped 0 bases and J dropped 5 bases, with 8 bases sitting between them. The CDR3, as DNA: TGTGCCAGCAGCGTAGATCCTAGTTATGGCTACACCTTC. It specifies CASSVDPSYGYTF. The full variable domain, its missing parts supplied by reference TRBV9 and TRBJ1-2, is DSGVTQTPKHLITATGQRVTLRCSPRSGDLSVYWYQQSLDQGLQFLIQYYNGEERAKGNILERFSAQQFPDLHSELNLSSLELGDSALYFCASSVDPSYGYTFGSGTRLTVV.

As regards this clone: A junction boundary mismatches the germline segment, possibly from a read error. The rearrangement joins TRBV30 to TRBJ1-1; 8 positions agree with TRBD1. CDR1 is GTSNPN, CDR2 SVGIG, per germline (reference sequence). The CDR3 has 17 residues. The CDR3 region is CAWSVLRTGTVGTEAFF. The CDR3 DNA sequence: TGTGCCTGGAGTGTATTGCGGACAGGGACGGTGGGCACTGAAGCCTTCTTT.

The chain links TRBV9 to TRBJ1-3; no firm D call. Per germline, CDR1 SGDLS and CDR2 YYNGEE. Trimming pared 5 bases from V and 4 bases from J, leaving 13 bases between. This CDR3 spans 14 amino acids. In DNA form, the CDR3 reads TGTGCCAGCAGTGCCGGGTCTACGGGAAACACCATATATTTT. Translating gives CASSAGSTGNTIYF.

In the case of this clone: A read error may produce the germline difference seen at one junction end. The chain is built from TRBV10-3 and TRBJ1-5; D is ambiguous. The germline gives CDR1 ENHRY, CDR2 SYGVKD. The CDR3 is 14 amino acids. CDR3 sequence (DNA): TGTGCCATCAGTGAGTCAGGATACAATCGGCCCCAGCATTTT. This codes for CAISESGYNRPQHF.

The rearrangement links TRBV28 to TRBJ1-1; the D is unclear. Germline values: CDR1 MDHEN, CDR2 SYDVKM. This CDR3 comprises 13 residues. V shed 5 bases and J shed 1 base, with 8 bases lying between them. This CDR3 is CASSVSGNTEAFF. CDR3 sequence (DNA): TGTGCCAGCAGTGTTAGTGGGAACACTGAAGCTTTCTTT.

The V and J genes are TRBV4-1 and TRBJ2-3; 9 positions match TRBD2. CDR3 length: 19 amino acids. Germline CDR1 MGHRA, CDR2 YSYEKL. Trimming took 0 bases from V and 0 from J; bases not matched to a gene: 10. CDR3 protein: CASSQDRASGATSTDTQYF. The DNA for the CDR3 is TGCGCCAGCAGCCAAGATAGAGCTAGCGGGGCCACTAGCACAGATACGCAGTATTTT.

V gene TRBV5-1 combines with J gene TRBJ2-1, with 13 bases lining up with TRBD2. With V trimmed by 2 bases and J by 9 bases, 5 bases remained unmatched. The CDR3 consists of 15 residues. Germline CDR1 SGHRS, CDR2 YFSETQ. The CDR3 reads CASSFGLAGEGEQFF. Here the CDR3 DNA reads TGCGCCAGCAGCTTCGGACTAGCGGGAGAGGGTGAGCAGTTCTTC.

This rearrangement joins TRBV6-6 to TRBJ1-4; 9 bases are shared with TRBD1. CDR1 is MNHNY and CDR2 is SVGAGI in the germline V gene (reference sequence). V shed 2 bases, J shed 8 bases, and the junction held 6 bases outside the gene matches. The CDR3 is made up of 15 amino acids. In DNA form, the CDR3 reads TGTGCCAGCAGTTACGGCGGGACAGGGTGGGAAAAACTGTTTTTT. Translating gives CASSYGGTGWEKLFF.

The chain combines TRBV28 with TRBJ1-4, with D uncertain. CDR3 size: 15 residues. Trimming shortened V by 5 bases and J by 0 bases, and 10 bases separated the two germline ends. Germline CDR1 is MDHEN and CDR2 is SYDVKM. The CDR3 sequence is CASSPFGPTNEKLFF. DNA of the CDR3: TGTGCCAGCAGTCCCTTCGGGCCAACTAATGAAAAACTGTTTTTT. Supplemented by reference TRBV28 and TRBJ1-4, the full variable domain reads DVKVTQSSRYLVKRTGEKVFLECVQDMDHENMFWYRQDPGLGLRLIYFSYDVKMKEKGDIPEGYSVSREKKERFSLILESASTNQTSMYLCASSPFGPTNEKLFFGSGTQLSVL.